Each of the 30 T cell receptor beta chains below was sequenced from the same sample in a study of OX40 agonist ivuxolimab in advanced cancers. Some clones are missing from TCRdb's copy, which holds only in-frame ones; the method was immunoSEQ multiplex PCR. The profile shows around 77,000 clones, approximately 90% of them singletons. This sample comprised CD4+ or CD8+ T cells sorted from blood, obtained in a trial of the OX40 agonist ivuxolimab. These receptors were obtained from an adult with an advanced solid tumor such as melanoma, head and neck, liver or kidney cancer.

The gene calls are TRBV7-8 and TRBJ2-2; D is possibly TRBD1 (5 bases). V lost 9 bases, J lost 5 bases, and 19 bases lay in between. This CDR3 spans 15 amino acids. Germline V CDR1 and CDR2: SGHVS, FQNEAQ. CDR3 nucleotides: TGTGCCAGTTTAGGGGTAACGGGTAGGACCGGGGAGCTGTTTTTT. This codes for CASLGVTGRTGELFF.

The gene calls are TRBV4-1 and TRBJ2-7, with a weak D call TRBD1 (6 bases). Germline CDR1 reads MGHRA; CDR2 reads YSYEKL. The V gene lost 3 bases and the J gene lost 2 bases, with 14 bases spanning the gap. This CDR3 has 15 residues. DNA for the CDR3: TGCGCCAGCAGCCAGTCCCCTACAGGGCCCTACGAGCAGTACTTC. This sequence encodes CASSQSPTGPYEQYF.

The chain combines TRBV2 with TRBJ2-5; tentatively, D is TRBD1 or TRBD2 (6 bases each). The DNA end lines up better with TRBJ2-7; the J call may be wrong. Germline V gene sequence: CDR1 SNHLY, CDR2 FYNNEI. CDR3 length equals 16 residues. The CDR3 reads CASSEAQQGGGYEQYF. The CDR3 DNA reads TGTGCCAGCAGTGAAGCCCAACAGGGAGGTGGGTACGAGCAGTACTTC.

This clone was counted a single time. A junction boundary mismatches the germline segment, possibly from a read error. Within the sample, other DNA sequences also encode this same CDR3. This chain connects TRBV5-1 to TRBJ2-5, with D possibly TRBD2 on 6 matching bases. CDR3 length: 13 amino acids. Germline lookup yields CDR1 SGHRS and CDR2 YFSETQ. The CDR3, as DNA: TGCGCCAGCAGCTTTTCGGGCGGGGAGACCCAATACTTC. This gives the protein CASSFSGGETQYF.

The genes are TRBV16 and TRBJ1-2, with D perhaps matching TRBD1 (5 bases). Trimming removed 2 bases from V and 8 bases from J, with 9 bases in between. The CDR3 runs to 12 residues. Germline CDR1 and CDR2: KGHSY and FQNENV. The DNA for the CDR3 is TGTGCCAGCAGCCAAACCAGGGACGGCTACACCTTC. It translates to CASSQTRDGYTF.

This sequence joins TRBV11-3 and TRBJ2-5; tentatively, D is TRBD1 (6 bases). The V and J ends lost 4 bases and 1 base respectively, with 10 bases between them. Germline assignment: CDR1 SGHNT and CDR2 YENEEA. CDR3 length: 14 residues. For the CDR3, the DNA is TGTGCCAGCAGCTCAACAGGGTCCCAAGAGACCCAGTACTTC. It is translated as CASSSTGSQETQYF.

This clone was seen once. This rearrangement joins TRBV5-8 to TRBJ1-2; D unclear. Looked up from germline, CDR1 is SGHTS and CDR2 is YDEGEE. The V end was cut by 1 base, the J end by 2 bases, with 6 bases between. This CDR3 is 13 amino acids long. The CDR3 DNA reads TGTGCCAGCAGCTTGATGAAGAACTATGGCTACACCTTC. Translation gives CASSLMKNYGYTF.

The chain recombines TRBV11-2 with TRBJ2-3; D not certain. The CDR3 sequence is 14 residues long. V lost 2 bases, J lost 2 bases, and 8 bases lay in between. Germline CDR1 and CDR2: SGHAT and FQNNGV. The CDR3 is CASSLRSLTDTQYF. CDR3 DNA sequence: TGTGCCAGCAGCTTAAGGTCCCTCACAGATACGCAGTATTTT.

J is TRBJ2-7 and V is TRBV11-2; TRBD1 aligns across 7 bases. The CDR3 runs 14 residues. Looked up from germline, CDR1 is SGHAT and CDR2 is FQNNGV. V dropped 5 bases and J dropped 5; count of bases not matched to a gene: 9. This CDR3 is CASSPMTGSDEQYF. The CDR3 bases are TGTGCCAGCAGCCCTATGACAGGGTCGGACGAGCAGTACTTC.

The V and J genes are TRBV5-5 and TRBJ2-5, with D possibly TRBD1 on 6 matching bases. Trimming took off 6 bases at V and 2 bases at J, with 14 bases between the two ends. Germline V gives CDR1 SGHKS, CDR2 YYEKEE (reference sequence). The CDR3 length is 14 residues. The chain's CDR3 is CASTPRQAQETQYF. CDR3 coding DNA: TGTGCCAGCACGCCTCGACAGGCTCAAGAGACCCAGTACTTC.

This clone occurred once. The V call is TRBV5-4, the J call TRBJ2-7, with D perhaps given as TRBD1 or TRBD2 (5 bases each). The CDR3 has 15 amino acids. Germline V gene lookup returns CDR1 SGHNT and CDR2 YYREEE (reference sequence). Trimming removed 4 bases at V and 2 bases at J, with 16 bases between. CDR3: CASSPSWDPTYEQYF. CDR3 sequence (DNA): TGTGCCAGCAGCCCGTCCTGGGACCCTACCTACGAGCAGTACTTC.

The V and J genes are TRBV20-1 and TRBJ2-7; 7 bases line up with TRBD1. Germline V gives CDR1 DFQATT, CDR2 SNEGSKA (reference sequence). The CDR3 runs 11 residues. V lost 5 bases, J lost 9 bases, and 7 bases stayed unmatched. The CDR3 DNA reads as TGCAGTGCTCTACAGGGGAAGGGGCAGTACTTC. It specifies CSALQGKGQYF.

V and J are TRBV28 and TRBJ1-2; D is undetermined. The CDR3 runs to 14 residues. Trimming cost V 7 bases and J 8 bases, with 20 bases left between them. From germline, CDR1 is MDHEN and CDR2 SYDVKM. CDR3 protein: CASNLDTTVGGYTF. CDR3 coding DNA: TGTGCCAGCAACCTCGACACAACGGTGGGGGGCTACACCTTC.

The chain couples TRBV11-2 to TRBJ2-3; no clear D. Germline CDR1 SGHAT, CDR2 FQNNGV. This CDR3 is 16 amino acids long. Trimming shortened V by 1 base and J by 0 bases, and 11 bases separated the two germline ends. CDR3 DNA: TGTGCCAGCAGCTTAGGGATCGGAAGAAGCACAGATACGCAGTATTTT. It translates to CASSLGIGRSTDTQYF.

The chain carries TRBV6-6 and TRBJ1-6; D unresolved. Looked up from germline, CDR1 is MNHNY and CDR2 is SVGAGI (reference sequence). The CDR3 extends over 11 amino acids. V was pared by 6 bases and J by 11 bases, with 8 bases between. The CDR3: CASSPSAPLHF. The CDR3 DNA sequence: TGTGCCAGCAGCCCGAGTGCACCCCTCCACTTT.

The genes are TRBV4-2 and TRBJ2-7; D not certain. The V end lost 0 bases, the J end lost 2 bases, and 5 bases lay between the germline ends. The CDR3 spans 13 residues. Germline CDR1 reads LGHNA; CDR2 reads YNFKEQ. The CDR3 coding sequence is TGTGCCAGCAGCCAAGATTTAACCTACGAGCAGTACTTC. It encodes CASSQDLTYEQYF.

CDR3 amino acids: CASSQDEVHTEAFF. CDR3 bases: TGCGCCAGCAGCCAAGACGAGGTTCACACTGAAGCTTTCTTT. This rearrangement joins TRBV4-1 to TRBJ1-1; D gene uncertain. The CDR3 loop spans 14 amino acids. V lost 0 bases, J lost 3 bases, and 8 bases lay in between. Per germline, CDR1 MGHRA and CDR2 YSYEKL.

This clone was picked up a small number of times. The chain couples TRBV18 to TRBJ1-6, with D possibly TRBD1 on 5 matching bases. The CDR3 has 13 residues. Trimming removed 8 bases from V and 8 bases from J, with 13 bases in between. Per the germline V gene, CDR1 is KGHSH and CDR2 is LQKENI. The CDR3: CASTQGLDSPLHF. CDR3 bases: TGTGCCAGCACTCAGGGTCTTGATTCACCCCTCCACTTT.

This chain connects TRBV4-2 to TRBJ1-3; 9 bases line up with TRBD1. This CDR3 is built from 19 residues. Trimming removed 4 bases from V and 0 bases from J; junction bases left unmatched: 13. Germline CDR1 and CDR2: LGHNA and YNFKEQ. The CDR3 here is CASSLKGDWDRASGNTIYF. Written as DNA, the CDR3 is TGTGCCAGCAGCCTCAAGGGGGACTGGGACAGGGCCTCTGGAAACACCATATATTTT.

The chain couples TRBV27 to TRBJ1-2; D may be TRBD1 (5 bases). Germline CDR1 is MNHEY and CDR2 is SMNVEV (reference sequence). The CDR3 has 13 residues. V was shortened by 4 bases and J by 7 bases, with 13 bases between the two germline ends. CDR3 DNA sequence: TGTGCCAGCAGTTGGGCAGGGCGAGGTGGCTACACCTTC. Protein: CASSWAGRGGYTF.

The rearrangement joins TRBV27 to TRBJ2-3; 15 nucleotides align to TRBD2. Germline V CDR1 and CDR2: MNHEY, SMNVEV (reference sequence). The CDR3 loop spans 19 amino acids. The V gene end was trimmed by 6 bases and the J gene end by 4 bases; junction bases not matched to a gene: 14. The CDR3 protein is CASRFWTSGRAGGSDTQYF. The CDR3 DNA reads as TGTGCCAGCAGGTTTTGGACTAGCGGGAGGGCAGGGGGGTCAGATACGCAGTATTTT.

This chain uses TRBV7-9 with TRBJ2-7; D uncertain. Trimming removed 6 bases at V and 1 base at J, with 13 bases between. CDR1 is SEHNR, CDR2 FQNEAQ, per germline (reference sequence). This CDR3 contains 14 residues. CDR3 amino acids: CASSPLDFSYEQYF. In nucleotides, the CDR3 is TGTGCCAGCAGTCCACTCGATTTTTCCTACGAGCAGTACTTC.

V is TRBV9 and J is TRBJ2-2; TRBD1 matches 8 bases. Unmatched junction bases numbered 9, after V lost 3 bases and J lost 5 bases. The germline V gene encodes CDR1 SGDLS and CDR2 YYNGEE. CDR3 length: 16 residues. CDR3 coding DNA: TGTGCCAGCAGCGGCCAGGGGGCGGAGGGGACCGGGGAGCTGTTTTTT. Protein product: CASSGQGAEGTGELFF.

The rearrangement uses TRBV7-9 and TRBJ1-1; no reliable D call. Trimming shortened V by 3 bases and J by 5 bases, and 10 bases separated the two germline ends. The CDR3 covers 13 residues. Germline V gene sequence: CDR1 SEHNR, CDR2 FQNEAQ (reference sequence). The DNA of the CDR3 is TGTGCCAGCAGCTTTCTGCCCGAGACTGAAGCTTTCTTT. This gives the protein CASSFLPETEAFF.

The V and J genes are TRBV5-1 and TRBJ2-7; 14 positions agree with TRBD2. Germline CDR1 and CDR2: SGHRS and YFSETQ. With V trimmed by 2 bases and J by 2 bases, 12 bases remained unmatched. This CDR3 comprises 19 residues. Here the CDR3 DNA reads TGCGCCAGCAGCTTTGGGACTAGCGGGAGCGCCCAAACGACCTACGAGCAGTACTTC. This translates into CASSFGTSGSAQTTYEQYF.

This clone has only a few counts. This chain uses TRBV28 with TRBJ1-6; 10 bases line up with TRBD1. Germline V lookup: CDR1 MDHEN, CDR2 SYDVKM. With 5 bases clipped from V and 6 bases from J, the junction kept 10 bases outside the gene matches. The CDR3 is made up of 17 amino acids. Written as DNA, the CDR3 is TGTGCCAGCAGTGTTTATTCCGGGACAGGGGCTAATTCACCCCTCCACTTT. Its translation is CASSVYSGTGANSPLHF.

The CDR3 reads CASGDVDTQYF. The CDR3 DNA follows: TGTGCCAGCGGAGATGTGGATACGCAGTATTTT. This chain joins TRBV7-9 and TRBJ2-3; D is ambiguous. Germline V gives CDR1 SEHNR, CDR2 FQNEAQ (reference sequence). The V and J ends lost 8 bases and 6 bases respectively, with 9 bases between them. The CDR3 contains 11 residues.

V and J are TRBV19 and TRBJ1-1; 9 bases are shared with TRBD1. V lost 4 bases, J lost 8 bases, and 5 bases stayed unmatched. CDR1 and CDR2 from the germline V gene are LNHDA and SQIVND (reference sequence). The CDR3 totals 13 residues. DNA of the CDR3: TGTGCCAGTAGTACCCTTGGACAGGGGGAAGCTTTCTTT. Translating it yields CASSTLGQGEAFF.

This clone has more than one count but fewer than ten. V usage is TRBV2 and J usage is TRBJ1-4; the D gene is possibly TRBD1 (5 bases). Between the trimmed V and J ends, which lost 6 bases and 1 base, there was a span of 6 bases. Germline assignment: CDR1 SNHLY and CDR2 FYNNEI. CDR3 size: 13 residues. CDR3 in amino acids: CASRGGTNEKLFF. CDR3 bases: TGTGCCAGCAGGGGGGGAACTAATGAAAAACTGTTTTTT.

This chain links TRBV6-6 with TRBJ1-2; D is uncertain. Between the trimmed V and J ends, which lost 0 bases and 3 bases, there was a span of 5 bases. Per the germline V gene, CDR1 is MNHNY and CDR2 is SVGAGI (reference sequence). The CDR3 loop spans 13 amino acids. The CDR3 is CASSYSVDYGYTF. Here the CDR3 DNA reads TGTGCCAGCAGTTACTCAGTGGACTATGGCTACACCTTC.